The next 14 T cell receptor beta chains were all read from a single sample in a study of T cells in Graves' hyperthyroidism and ophthalmopathy. Amplified TCR beta CDR3 regions derived from RNA transcripts. The HTBI set primed first-round TCR CDR3 RT-PCR. TCRdb re-derived calls from the multiplex PCR reads in MiXCR, one entry per CDR3 protein. The data show about 660,000 distinct CDR3 sequences, nearly 45% seen once. The material sequenced was peripheral blood or thyroid tissue (not recorded which). Receptors originate from an adult man with Graves' disease, either hyperthyroidism or ophthalmopathy (not recorded which).

Concerning this clonotype: A much larger clonotype is one base distant, so this may be a read error. The J gene is TRBJ2-7, the V gene TRBV24-1; possibly TRBD1 for D (6 bases). The CDR3 has 16 amino acids. The germline CDR1 and CDR2 sequences are KGHDR and SFDVKD. The CDR3 coding sequence is TGTGCCGCCAGTCAATCGGACAGCCCCACCTCCTACGAGCAGTACTTC. Its translation is CAASQSDSPTSYEQYF.

This chain connects TRBV6-1 to TRBJ2-7, with a weak D call TRBD1 (5 bases). The germline V and J ends were trimmed by 4 bases and 2 bases, with 15 bases remaining between them. Germline lookup yields CDR1 MNHNS and CDR2 SASEGT. CDR3 length: 15 amino acids. The CDR3 reads CASSGGHSGAYEQYF. The CDR3, as DNA: TGTGCCAGCAGTGGCGGACACAGTGGAGCCTACGAGCAGTACTTC.

About this clonotype itself: With a much larger clone just one base away, this may be a read error. The genes are TRBV7-8 and TRBJ1-1; no clear D. Trimming removed 1 base from V and 7 bases from J, with 19 bases in between. In germline, CDR1 is SGHVS, CDR2 FQNEAQ. This CDR3 region has 16 residues. The CDR3 DNA is TGTGCCAGCAGCTTAGTGCAAGGTGTGGCAGCATATGAAGCTTTCTTT. This codes for CASSLVQGVAAYEAFF.

The rearrangement joins TRBV10-3 to TRBJ1-6; possible D gene TRBD1, 5 bases. Looked up from germline, CDR1 is ENHRY and CDR2 is SYGVKD. The CDR3 sequence is 15 residues long. Between the trimmed V and J ends, which lost 6 bases and 9 bases, there was a span of 18 bases. The CDR3 nucleotides read TGTGCCATCAGACCGGGTCGGGGACCCGGTTCACCCCTCCACTTT. Protein product: CAIRPGRGPGSPLHF.

This clonotype was recorded many times. This chain links TRBV12-3 or TRBV12-4 with TRBJ1-4; no reliable D call. The V and J ends lost 3 bases and 8 bases respectively, with 10 bases between them. The CDR3 has 13 amino acids. The CDR3 DNA is TGTGCCAGCAGTTTGAATTCGGGGGAAAAACTGTTTTTT. This encodes CASSLNSGEKLFF.

The table lists this clonotype with many counts. DNA for the CDR3: TGCAGCGCTGGGGGGAGTGGTCAGCCCCAGCATTTT. Its translation: CSAGGSGQPQHF. The chain couples TRBV29-1 to TRBJ1-5; D is possibly TRBD1 (5 bases). Trimming removed 7 bases from V and 6 bases from J, with 13 bases in between. CDR1 is SQVTM, CDR2 ANQGSEA, per germline. The CDR3 has 12 residues.

This clonotype has more than one count but fewer than ten. The chain is built from TRBV20-1 and TRBJ2-7; D is uncertain. The germline V gene encodes CDR1 DFQATT and CDR2 SNEGSKA (reference sequence). The ends were cut back, 1 base at V and 6 bases at J, with 10 bases in the middle. The CDR3 extends over 12 amino acids. CDR3 amino acids: CSARVGGFEQYF. The CDR3 coding sequence is TGCAGTGCTAGAGTAGGTGGGTTCGAGCAGTACTTC.

Regarding this clonotype: No DNA is shown, since the ends of the CDR3 on it are uncertain; the CDR3 is the one TCRdb lists. The chain links TRBV15 to TRBJ1-6; the table gives TRBD1 as D, unverified against the DNA. Germline lookup yields CDR1 LNHNV and CDR2 YYDKDF (reference sequence). The CDR3 is 24 amino acids in total, end residues counted. The CDR3 protein is CATSRAGTGPEQYFGPAYNSPLHF.

This clonotype was seen a handful of times. The chain has TRBV6-4 and TRBJ1-3; D is undetermined. The V end lost 7 bases, the J end lost 6 bases, and 16 bases lay between the germline ends. This CDR3 has 14 amino acids. Germline values: CDR1 MRHNA, CDR2 SNTAGT. CDR3 sequence reads: CASTQIGEVNTIYF. The CDR3 DNA reads as TGTGCCAGCACCCAAATCGGGGAAGTAAACACCATATATTTT.

In this sample, this clonotype turned up once. The chain combines TRBV7-9 with TRBJ1-5, with 8 bases lining up with TRBD1. The germline V gene has CDR1 SEHNR and CDR2 FQNEAQ (reference sequence). The CDR3 has 14 residues. V gave up 7 bases and J gave up 10 bases; unmatched junction bases: 12. The CDR3 loop reads CASNFGQGANPQHF. DNA of the CDR3: TGTGCCAGCAACTTTGGTCAGGGGGCGAATCCCCAGCATTTT.

J is TRBJ1-5 and V is TRBV7-2; TRBD1 is a possible D gene (5 bases). This CDR3 is 14 amino acids long. Trimming stripped 8 bases from V and 9 bases from J, with 20 bases between. The germline V gene encodes CDR1 SGHTA and CDR2 FQGNSA. The CDR3 DNA is TGTGCCAGCTCACCACGGAGGGGTGATCGGCCCCAGCATTTT. Translation: CASSPRRGDRPQHF.

This clonotype has only a few counts. The chain has TRBV6-1 and TRBJ1-6, with a possible D match to TRBD1 (5 bases). The CDR3 contains 15 residues. Trimming took off 3 bases at V and 7 bases at J, with 13 bases between the two ends. Germline CDR1 reads MNHNS; CDR2 reads SASEGT. The CDR3 sequence is CASSDTGTGNSPLHF. In DNA, the CDR3 is TGTGCCAGCAGTGACACCGGGACGGGGAATTCACCCCTCCACTTT.

J is TRBJ1-3 and V is TRBV20-1; D is ambiguous. V lost 0 bases and J 3 bases, leaving 6 bases between the germline ends. Looked up from germline, CDR1 is DFQATT and CDR2 is SNEGSKA (reference sequence). This CDR3 spans 13 amino acids. CDR3 protein: CSAREAGGNTIYF. The CDR3 DNA sequence: TGCAGTGCTAGAGAGGCCGGTGGAAACACCATATATTTT.

The CDR3 region has the DNA TGTGCCAGTAGTATCAGGGAATCCCACGGCTACACCTTC. Translation: CASSIRESHGYTF. This chain connects TRBV19 to TRBJ1-2; a possible D gene is TRBD1 (5 bases). V shed 3 bases and J shed 8 bases, with 13 bases lying between them. This CDR3 has 13 residues. Germline lookup yields CDR1 LNHDA and CDR2 SQIVND (reference sequence).